This T cell receptor beta chain was retrieved from a study of T cells in Graves' hyperthyroidism and ophthalmopathy. Study findings and constraints: The model predicted ophthalmopathy a median approximately six months before onset.

From RNA transcripts, TCR beta CDR3 regions were amplified. The TCR CDR3 was amplified in a first-round RT-PCR using the HTBI primer set. Each CDR3 protein gets one entry after TCRdb re-called the multiplex PCR reads with MiXCR. The sample yields roughly 570,000 distinct CDR3 sequences, roughly 50% seen once. In its sample, this clonotype was seen many times. Antigen unknown. Patients with uncontrolled infections, other autoimmune diseases, pregnancy or lactation were excluded. This sequence was found in an adult woman with Graves' disease, either hyperthyroidism or ophthalmopathy (not recorded which). Sequencing used peripheral blood or thyroid tissue (not recorded which).

The CDR3 reads CSAREVGDTEAFF. Written as DNA, the CDR3 is TGCAGTGCTAGGGAGGTTGGGGACACTGAAGCTTTCTTT. The chain uses TRBV20-1 and TRBJ1-1; D gene ambiguous. This CDR3 is 13 amino acids long. CDR1 DFQATT and CDR2 SNEGSKA come from the germline V gene (reference sequence). Trimming stripped 3 bases from V and 3 bases from J, with 11 bases between.